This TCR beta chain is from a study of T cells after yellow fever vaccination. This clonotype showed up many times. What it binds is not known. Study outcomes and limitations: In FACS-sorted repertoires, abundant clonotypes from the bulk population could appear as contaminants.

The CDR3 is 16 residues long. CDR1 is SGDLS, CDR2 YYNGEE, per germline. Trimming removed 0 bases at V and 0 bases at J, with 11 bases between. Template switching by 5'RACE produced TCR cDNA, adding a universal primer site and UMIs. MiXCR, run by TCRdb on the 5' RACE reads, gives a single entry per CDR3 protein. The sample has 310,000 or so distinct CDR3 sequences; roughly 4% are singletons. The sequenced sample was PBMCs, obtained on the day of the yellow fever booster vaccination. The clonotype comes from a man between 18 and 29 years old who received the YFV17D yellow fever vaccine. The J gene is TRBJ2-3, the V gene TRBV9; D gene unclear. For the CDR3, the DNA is TGTGCCAGCAGCGTAGTTAACGGCGGTAGCACAGATACGCAGTATTTT. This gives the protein CASSVVNGGSTDTQYF.